This T cell receptor beta chain was recovered during a study of blood T cells in healthy people across ages (dated by TCRdb to between 2015 and 2016). Regarding the complete study: In model experiments, template switching captured roughly one uniquely barcoded TCR beta cDNA molecule for every two T cells. Using the same blood draw, the study looked at two additional independent replicas of 1 million unique cDNA reads for two donors, one aged 18 to 29 and the other aged 80 or older. To avoid experimental bias, donors of different ages were distributed randomly across sequencing lanes. The donors were split into four age groups: young (average 16 years), middle-aged (roughly 39), aged (roughly 68) and long-lived (under 90). Using deep sequencing normalized with unique cDNA molecular identifiers, the study measured how TCR beta repertoire diversity changes with age. Here is what the overall study found, with its caveats: Because the CMV infection status of the donors was unknown, age-related changes in expanded clonotypes may potentially have been confounded. Observed TCR beta diversity correlated strongly with the percentage of naive T cells measured by flow cytometry. As age increased, observed TCR beta diversity per million T cells dropped in a roughly linear way, and a significant reduction was already evident by age roughly 40. Because profiling used bulk unsorted PBMCs, naive and antigen-experienced compartments could not be compared conclusively. Estimates of total diversity from one million sequenced T cells were regarded as lower bounds and underestimates. The long-lived group showed more naive CD4+ T cells, fewer expanded clones and increased TCR diversity than the aged group, suggesting age selection.

Systemically healthy Caucasian individuals from Russia, 35 to 50 in total and aged roughly 6 to 95 years, were included as donors. Each donor gave roughly 9.5 milliliters of peripheral blood, collected into EDTA-treated Vacutainer tubes. Ficoll-Paque density-gradient centrifugation was used to isolate PBMCs, with at least 7 million obtained per sample. Total RNA, at least 6 micrograms per sample, was extracted from PBMCs with Trizol reagent. For every donor, an aliquot of PBMCs went through flow cytometry to measure the percentages of naive CD45RAhigh/CD27high T cells. Of note for this clonotype: Its specific antigen is unknown. No much larger clone exists at a distance of one base, and base qualities are not known.

Libraries were built with 5' RACE. The instrument given in TCRdb is Illumina HiSeq 2500. A second PCR of about 6 to 11 cycles was run with a J-beta primer mix and a sample-barcoded 5' primer. A unique molecular identifier was introduced onto each TCR beta cDNA molecule by a template-switch 5' adaptor carrying 12 random nucleotides. At least 2.5 million CDR3-containing paired-end reads were obtained from each sample. All of the RNA was converted into first-strand cDNA using the Mint cDNA synthesis kit, with a TRBC-specific oligonucleotide serving as the primer. After uracil-DNA glycosylase treatment, a first 18-cycle PCR used universal primers M1SS and BC2_uni_R on all cDNA. In the authors' own workflow: Each sample was normalized by randomly selecting 1 million high-quality reads, each carrying a distinct molecular identifier. Reads with shared molecular identifiers were discarded instead of being binned into consensus sequences. MiTCR, with a Q25 quality threshold and the strictest error-elimination algorithm, was used for CDR3 identification, clonotype clustering and error correction. A nonparametric unseen species model with Euler transformation was used to estimate lower-bound total TCR beta diversity. TCRdb passed the public sequencing reads through fastp at Q25 and MiXCR, retaining productive beta sequences. Every entry covers one CDR3 protein and lists the most common genes and DNA from its rows. TCRdb, not the authors, supplied the V and J calls. For this sample there are about 1,600,000 distinct CDR3 sequences; around 42% appear just once. The ten largest clones capture 7% to 9.5% of the sample.

Specimen: blood. The receptor comes from a woman younger than 30 in good health.

The DNA sequence is TGCAGTGCTAGAAGCGGGGAACCCTCCGACCCTTACAATGAGCAGTACTTC. Translated, this gives CSARSGEPSDPYNEQYF. The chain is made from TRBV20-1 and TRBJ2-7, and 7 bases in between align with TRBD2. According to the germline V gene (reference sequence), CDR1 reads DFQATT and CDR2 reads SNEGSKA. CDR3 length: 17 amino acids, cysteine to phenylalanine. Solely the CDR3 DNA is kept, with 51 bases framed from the first base. Unmatched junction bases come to 20, with V trimmed by 2 bases and J by 7 bases.